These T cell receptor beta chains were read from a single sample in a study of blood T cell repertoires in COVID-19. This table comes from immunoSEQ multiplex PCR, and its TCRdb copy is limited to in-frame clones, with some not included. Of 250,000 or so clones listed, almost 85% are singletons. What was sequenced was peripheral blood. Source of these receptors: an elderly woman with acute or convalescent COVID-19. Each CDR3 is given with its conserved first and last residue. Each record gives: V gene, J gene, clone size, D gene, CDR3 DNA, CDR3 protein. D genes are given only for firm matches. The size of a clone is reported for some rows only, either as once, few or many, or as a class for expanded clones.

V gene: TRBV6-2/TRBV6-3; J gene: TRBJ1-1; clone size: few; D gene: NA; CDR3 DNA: TGTGCCAGCAGTTTTCCGACAACGAGGGCCACTGAAGCTTTCTTT; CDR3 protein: CASSFPTTRATEAFF
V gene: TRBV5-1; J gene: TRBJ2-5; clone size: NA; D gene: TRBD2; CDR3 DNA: TGCGCCAGCAGCCTGTGGGCTAGCGGGGCCCCGCAAGAGACCCAGTACTTC; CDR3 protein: CASSLWASGAPQETQYF
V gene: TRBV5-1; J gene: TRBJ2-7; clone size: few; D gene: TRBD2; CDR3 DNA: TGCGCCAGCAGCCGCACGGCTAGCGGGAGAAACGAGCAGTACTTC; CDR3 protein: CASSRTASGRNEQYF
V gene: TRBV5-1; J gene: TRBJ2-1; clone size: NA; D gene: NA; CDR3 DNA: TGCGCCAGCAGCTCCTCACCGGGACAAAACAATGAGCAGTTCTTC; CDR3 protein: CASSSSPGQNNEQFF
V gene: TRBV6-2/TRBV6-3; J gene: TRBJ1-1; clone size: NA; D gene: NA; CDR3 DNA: TGTGCCAGCAGTTATGGGGACACAAACACTGAAGCTTTCTTT; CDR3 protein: CASSYGDTNTEAFF
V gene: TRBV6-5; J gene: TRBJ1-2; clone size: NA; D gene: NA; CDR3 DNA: TGTGCCAGTTCTCCACAGGTTAACTATGGCTACACCTTC; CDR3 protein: CASSPQVNYGYTF
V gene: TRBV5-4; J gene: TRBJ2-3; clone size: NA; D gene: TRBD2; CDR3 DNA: TGTGCCAGCGTGAGGTCGGGGGGGGGAGATACGCAGTATTTT; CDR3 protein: CASVRSGGGDTQYF
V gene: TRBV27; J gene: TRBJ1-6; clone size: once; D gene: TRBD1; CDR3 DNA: TGTGCCAGCAGTTCTACCGGGACAGGGACCTCACCCCTCCACTTT; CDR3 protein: CASSSTGTGTSPLHF
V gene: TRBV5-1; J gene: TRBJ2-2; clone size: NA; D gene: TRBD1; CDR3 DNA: TGCGCCAGCAGCTTGACAGGGGTTACCGGGGAGCTGTTTTTT; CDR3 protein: CASSLTGVTGELFF
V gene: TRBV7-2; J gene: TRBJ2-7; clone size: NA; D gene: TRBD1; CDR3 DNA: TGTGCCAGCAGCCGGGACAGGGTTTACGAGCAGTACTTC; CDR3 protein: CASSRDRVYEQYF
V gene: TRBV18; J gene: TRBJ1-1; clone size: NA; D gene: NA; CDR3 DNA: TGTGCCAGCTCGCCAACTAGGACAGATCTTGAAGCTTTCTTT; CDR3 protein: CASSPTRTDLEAFF
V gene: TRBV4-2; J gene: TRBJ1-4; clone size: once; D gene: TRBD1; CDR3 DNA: TGTGCCAGCAGCCACCCCAACAGGGGCTCGGGTGAAAAACTGTTTTTT; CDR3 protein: CASSHPNRGSGEKLFF
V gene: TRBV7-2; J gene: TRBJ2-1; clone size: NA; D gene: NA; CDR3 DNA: TGTGCCAGCAGGAGACAGAGCGCTAGGGGGTACAATGAGCAGTTCTTC; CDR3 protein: CASRRQSARGYNEQFF
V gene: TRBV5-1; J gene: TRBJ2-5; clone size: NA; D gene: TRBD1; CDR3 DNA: TGCGCCAGCAGCTACACCCCAACAGGGGTTGGGGAGACCCAGTACTTC; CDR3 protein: CASSYTPTGVGETQYF